This entry lists 30 T cell receptor beta chains sequenced from one sample in a study of cytomegalovirus exposure and HLA in healthy donors. Clones were read by immunoSEQ multiplex PCR, and TCRdb kept only the in-frame ones, dropping some. Among 150,000 or so clones listed, around nine tenths were seen once. Sequenced material: PBMCs. The receptor source for this set is a woman aged 30 to 39 in good health and CMV-seronegative.

The chain combines TRBV4-1 with TRBJ1-1, with D possibly TRBD1 on 6 matching bases. This CDR3 is 14 amino acids long. Deletions cut 4 bases from V and 2 bases from J, with 11 bases between. Germline V lookup: CDR1 MGHRA, CDR2 YSYEKL. CDR3 loop: CASSLIQGNTEAFF. CDR3 DNA sequence: TGCGCCAGCAGCCTCATACAGGGAAACACTGAAGCTTTCTTT.

The chain recombines TRBV2 with TRBJ1-2; 9 bases line up with TRBD1. Unmatched junction bases numbered 10, after V lost 4 bases and J lost 4 bases. Germline-derived CDR1 and CDR2 are SNHLY and FYNNEI. There are 16 residues in the CDR3. CDR3 residues: CASSVKTGGDGYGYTF. CDR3 in DNA: TGTGCCAGCAGTGTTAAGACAGGGGGAGACGGCTATGGCTACACCTTC.

The count of this clone is one. V and J are TRBV30 and TRBJ2-3, with 10 bases fitting TRBD2. Germline CDR1 and CDR2: GTSNPN and SVGIG (reference sequence). There are 17 residues in the CDR3. J lost 0 bases, V lost 4 bases, and 10 bases had no gene match. The CDR3 loop reads CAWTNLAGAASTDTQYF. The CDR3 DNA sequence: TGTGCCTGGACAAACCTAGCGGGGGCAGCTAGCACAGATACGCAGTATTTT. Together with reference TRBV30 and TRBJ2-3, the CDR3 gives the full variable domain: SQTIHQWPATLVQPVGSPLSLECTVEGTSNPNLYWYRQAAGRGLQLLFYSVGIGQISSEVPQNLSASRPQDRQFILSSKKLLLSDSGFYLCAWTNLAGAASTDTQYFGPGTRLTVL.

The chain joins TRBV5-1 to TRBJ2-1; D might be TRBD2 (6 bases). CDR1 and CDR2 from the germline V gene are SGHRS and YFSETQ. The CDR3 loop spans 15 amino acids. Trimming left V 4 bases short and J 9 bases short, with 20 bases between. The CDR3 reads CASSMTTSNPPEQFF. In nucleotides, the CDR3 is TGCGCCAGCAGCATGACGACTAGTAACCCCCCTGAGCAGTTCTTC.

This clone was observed once. The V gene is TRBV19, the J gene TRBJ2-6, with 7 bases aligning to TRBD1. Germline values: CDR1 LNHDA, CDR2 SQIVND (reference sequence). The trim removed 7 bases at V and 0 bases at J, leaving 12 bases unmatched. This CDR3 has 18 residues. This chain's CDR3 is CASNPWDSFRSGANVLTF. The CDR3 DNA follows: TGTGCCAGTAACCCCTGGGACAGTTTTCGCTCTGGGGCCAACGTCCTGACTTTC.

The chain links TRBV7-6 to TRBJ1-3, with a weak D call TRBD1 (6 bases). Looked up from germline, CDR1 is SGHVS and CDR2 is FNYEAQ. Trimming shortened V by 5 bases and J by 0 bases, and 14 bases separated the two germline ends. The CDR3 is 16 residues long. CDR3 region: CASSQDSLYSGNTIYF. The CDR3 bases are TGTGCCAGCAGCCAGGACAGCCTATACTCTGGAAACACCATATATTTT.

This chain links TRBV11-2 with TRBJ2-7; a weak D match, TRBD2 (6 bases). The CDR3 consists of 14 residues. Germline V gene data show CDR1 as SGHAT and CDR2 as FQNNGV. Between the trimmed V and J ends, which lost 3 bases and 6 bases, there was a span of 15 bases. CDR3 nucleotides: TGTGCCAGCAGCTTGGACGCCGGACTACCCGAGCAGTACTTC. Protein product: CASSLDAGLPEQYF.

This rearrangement joins TRBV5-1 to TRBJ2-5, with D unresolved. Trimming shortened V by 5 bases and J by 0 bases, and 5 bases separated the two germline ends. This CDR3 has 12 residues. The germline CDR1 and CDR2 sequences are SGHRS and YFSETQ. The CDR3 DNA reads TGCGCCAGCAGTCGGGACCAAGAGACCCAGTACTTC. Its translation is CASSRDQETQYF.

The chain uses TRBV5-8 and TRBJ1-5; TRBD1 aligns across 8 bases. The CDR3 spans 14 residues. V was clipped by 2 bases and J by 5 bases; unmatched bases: 3. Germline CDR1 and CDR2: SGHTS and YDEGEE. DNA for the CDR3: TGTGCCAGCAGCTTCCAGGGGGCCTATCAGCCCCAGCATTTT. Amino acid sequence: CASSFQGAYQPQHF.

The rearrangement links TRBV27 to TRBJ2-2; 9 positions match TRBD1. The CDR3 is 18 amino acids. V lost 2 bases, J lost 6 bases, and 13 bases stayed unmatched. From germline, CDR1 is MNHEY and CDR2 SMNVEV (reference sequence). DNA of the CDR3: TGTGCCAGCAGTTTAACTACAGGGGGCGCCACGGGCGCCGGGGAGCTGTTTTTT. Its protein product is CASSLTTGGATGAGELFF.

The rearrangement links TRBV27 to TRBJ2-5; TRBD1 might be the D (6 bases). Germline V gene sequence: CDR1 MNHEY, CDR2 SMNVEV (reference sequence). V shed 4 bases and J shed 5 bases, with 23 bases lying between them. This CDR3 region has 17 residues. CDR3 loop: CASSSPTLRGRPETQYF. CDR3 DNA sequence: TGTGCCAGCAGTTCCCCCACCCTCAGGGGACGCCCGGAGACCCAGTACTTC.

The chain links TRBV6-1 to TRBJ2-7; 9 bases agree with TRBD2. V dropped 3 bases and J dropped 7; count of bases not matched to a gene: 4. The CDR3 is 13 amino acids. Per germline, CDR1 MNHNS and CDR2 SASEGT. The chain's CDR3 is CASSEGLALEQYF. For the CDR3, the DNA is TGTGCCAGCAGTGAGGGACTAGCTCTTGAGCAGTACTTC.

This chain links TRBV7-6 with TRBJ2-1; maybe TRBD1 (5 bases). Germline lookup yields CDR1 SGHVS and CDR2 FNYEAQ. The CDR3 is 13 amino acids. The V gene lost 1 base and the J gene lost 5 bases, with 6 bases spanning the gap. CDR3 sequence (DNA): TGTGCCAGCAGCTTAGGACAGCACAATGAGCAGTTCTTC. Translating gives CASSLGQHNEQFF.

This sequence joins TRBV15 and TRBJ2-3; 8 bases align to TRBD1. CDR1 is LNHNV and CDR2 is YYDKDF in the germline V gene (reference sequence). The CDR3 length is 14 residues. J was trimmed by 6 bases and V by 5 bases; bases with no gene match: 7. The CDR3 spells CATSGTGGYDTQYF. CDR3 bases: TGTGCCACCAGCGGAACAGGGGGGTACGATACGCAGTATTTT.

This chain uses TRBV6-5 with TRBJ2-2, with 8 bases identical to TRBD2. Unmatched junction bases numbered 7, after V lost 6 bases and J lost 4 bases. This CDR3 comprises 15 residues. Germline CDR1 and CDR2: MNHEY and SVGAGI. CDR3 in DNA: TGTGCCAGCAGCCGCTCGGGGACTAGCACCGGGGAGCTGTTTTTT. Protein: CASSRSGTSTGELFF.

The chain employs TRBV5-8 and TRBJ1-5; D not resolved. The CDR3 length is 15 residues. From germline, CDR1 is SGHTS and CDR2 YDEGEE. V was cut by 0 bases and J by 4 bases, with 11 bases left in between. For the CDR3, the DNA is TGTGCCAGCAGCTTGGAAGGAGGCCCTAATCAGCCCCAGCATTTT. It is translated as CASSLEGGPNQPQHF.

The chain recombines TRBV6-1 with TRBJ2-7; 11 bases are a match to TRBD1. The CDR3 is 14 residues long. Germline values: CDR1 MNHNS, CDR2 SASEGT. V lost 8 bases to trimming and J lost 4 bases; unmatched junction nucleotides: 7. Written as DNA, the CDR3 is TGTGCCAGCGGAAGGACAGGGGGCATTTACGAGCAGTACTTC. It specifies CASGRTGGIYEQYF.

This clone was seen only once. The V gene is TRBV2, the J gene TRBJ2-5; D call uncertain. There are 14 residues in the CDR3. Trimming cost V 4 bases and J 5 bases, with 14 bases left between them. Germline assignment: CDR1 SNHLY and CDR2 FYNNEI. The CDR3 DNA is TGTGCCAGCAGTGCAAGTATCAGTTTTGAGACCCAGTACTTC. Translating it yields CASSASISFETQYF. The whole variable domain, filled in from reference TRBV2 and TRBJ2-5, reads EPEVTQTPSHQVTQMGQEVILRCVPISNHLYFYWYRQILGQKVEFLVSFYNNEISEKSEIFDDQFSVERPDGSNFTLKIRSTKLEDSAMYFCASSASISFETQYFGPGTRLLVL.

On this clone itself: Other nucleotide sequences from this sample produce the same CDR3. The rearrangement joins TRBV4-1 to TRBJ1-3; no definite D call. The V gene lost 0 bases and the J gene lost 1 base, with 7 bases spanning the gap. This CDR3 region has 15 residues. Germline V gene sequence: CDR1 MGHRA, CDR2 YSYEKL. The DNA of the CDR3 is TGCGCCAGCAGCCAAGAGCGGGGATCTGGAAACACCATATATTTT. It encodes CASSQERGSGNTIYF.

The CDR3 region has the DNA TGTGCCAGCAGTTACTTGGGGGGGATTAACTATGGCTACACCTTC. This translates into CASSYLGGINYGYTF. The rearrangement uses TRBV6-5 and TRBJ1-2; a possible D gene is TRBD1 (5 bases). V lost 1 base, J lost 1 base, and 10 bases lay in between. The CDR3 spans 15 residues. Germline-derived CDR1 and CDR2 are MNHEY and SVGAGI.

The chain employs TRBV10-3 and TRBJ2-3; TRBD2 matches at 9 bases. The CDR3 is 15 residues long. J lost 0 bases, V lost 8 bases, and 6 bases had no gene match. The germline V gene has CDR1 ENHRY and CDR2 SYGVKD. The CDR3 loop is CAIPPLAGSTDTQYF. CDR3 nucleotides: TGTGCCATCCCGCCTCTAGCGGGGAGCACAGATACGCAGTATTTT.

The chain links TRBV15 to TRBJ2-3, with D possibly matching TRBD2 (6 bases). The germline V gene encodes CDR1 LNHNV and CDR2 YYDKDF (reference sequence). V gave up 0 bases and J gave up 1 base, with 11 bases separating them. The CDR3 loop spans 16 amino acids. The CDR3, as DNA: TGTGCCACCAGCAGAGATGGGGGGATACGCACAGATACGCAGTATTTT. Translation: CATSRDGGIRTDTQYF.

The chain couples TRBV21-1 to TRBJ1-5. TRBV21-1 is a pseudogene. The CDR3 sequence is 14 residues long. The CDR3 DNA reads as TGTGCCAGCAGCAAAGTATCCGGGAATCAGCCCCAGCATTTT. Protein product: CASSKVSGNQPQHF.

The V and J genes are TRBV4-2 and TRBJ2-7; 7 nucleotides line up with TRBD1. J was trimmed by 2 bases and V by 0 bases; bases with no gene match: 10. From germline, CDR1 is LGHNA and CDR2 YNFKEQ. There are 17 residues in the CDR3. In DNA, the CDR3 is TGTGCCAGCAGCCAAGATGTTTCGCGCAGGGGGACCTACGAGCAGTACTTC. This encodes CASSQDVSRRGTYEQYF.

The chain couples TRBV5-6 to TRBJ1-4; the D gene is possibly TRBD1 (5 bases). Germline V gene lookup returns CDR1 SGHDT and CDR2 YYEEEE. V lost 2 bases and J 6 bases, leaving 11 bases between the germline ends. The CDR3 is 14 amino acids. CDR3 DNA sequence: TGTGCCAGCAGCTTTAGGGCCAGGGATGAAAAACTGTTTTTT. Encoded protein: CASSFRARDEKLFF.

The chain's CDR3 is CASSPRPGQGVYEQYF. CDR3 coding DNA: TGTGCCAGCAGTCCGAGACCGGGACAGGGAGTCTACGAGCAGTACTTC. V is TRBV27 and J is TRBJ2-7; 9 nucleotides match TRBD1. Germline loops: CDR1 MNHEY, CDR2 SMNVEV (reference sequence). After removal of 5 bases from V and 3 bases from J, the junction contained 11 bases not matched to a gene. The CDR3 is 16 amino acids.

The V call is TRBV5-6, the J call TRBJ1-6; D perhaps matches TRBD1 (6 bases). The CDR3 length is 15 residues. Germline CDR1 SGHDT, CDR2 YYEEEE. V lost 3 bases, J lost 3 bases, and 10 bases lay in between. CDR3 nucleotides: TGTGCCAGCAGCTCGGACAGTCTCTATAATTCACCCCTCCACTTT. This encodes CASSSDSLYNSPLHF.

The rearrangement uses TRBV29-1 and TRBJ2-7; 9 nucleotides agree with TRBD1. V gave up 3 bases and J gave up 5 bases; unmatched junction bases: 11. The germline V gene encodes CDR1 SQVTM and CDR2 ANQGSEA. The CDR3 contains 15 residues. Here the CDR3 reads CSVEVDRDRVHEQYF. DNA for the CDR3: TGCAGCGTTGAGGTTGACCGGGACAGGGTCCACGAGCAGTACTTC.

The CDR3 nucleotides read TGTGCCAGCAGTGACGGGACAACCAGAGTAGAGACCCAGTACTTC. Its translation: CASSDGTTRVETQYF. The V and J genes are TRBV2 and TRBJ2-5; D might be TRBD1 (6 bases). V was shortened by 3 bases and J by 4 bases, with 15 bases between the two germline ends. The CDR3 spans 15 residues. Per the germline V gene, CDR1 is SNHLY and CDR2 is FYNNEI.

V is TRBV6-5 and J is TRBJ2-3, with 7 nucleotides matching TRBD1. Germline V gene lookup returns CDR1 MNHEY and CDR2 SVGAGI. The CDR3 totals 15 residues. V dropped 4 bases and J dropped 7; count of bases not matched to a gene: 11. The CDR3 region has the DNA TGTGCCAGCAGTTCCGAGACCATGACAGGGAATACGCAGTATTTT. As protein: CASSSETMTGNTQYF.